These T cell receptor beta chains were read from a single sample in a study of T cells in Graves' hyperthyroidism and ophthalmopathy. TCRdb ran MiXCR on the multiplex PCR reads and lists one entry per CDR3 protein. In the table there are a few hundred thousand distinct CDR3 sequences, approximately 20% of which are singletons. Sequencing used blood. The receptors here all came from a man in his forties or fifties with Graves' hyperthyroidism. Both conserved end residues are part of each CDR3. D genes are given only for firm matches. Only part of the rows carry a size: once, few, many, or a class if the clone is expanded.

CDR3 protein	CDR3 DNA	clone size	V gene	D gene	J gene
CASSPGTKTEAFF	TGTGCCAGCAGCCCTGGGACGAAGACTGAAGCTTTCTTT	many	TRBV7-3	.	TRBJ1-1
CASSLWAGSPRGEQFF	TGTGCCAGCAGCTTATGGGCGGGTTCCCCCCGGGGTGAGCAGTTCTTC	many	TRBV7-9	.	TRBJ2-1
CAWSGTVVYQPQHF	TGTGCCTGGAGTGGGACAGTCGTTTATCAGCCCCAGCATTTT	many	TRBV30	.	TRBJ1-5
CASSRTSGTYNEQFF	TGCGCCAGCAGCCGGACTAGCGGGACCTACAATGAGCAGTTCTTC	many	TRBV5-1	TRBD2	TRBJ2-1
CSVPKTATGAYGYTF	TGCAGCGTTCCAAAGACGGCTACAGGGGCTTATGGCTACACCTTC	few	TRBV29-1	TRBD1	TRBJ1-2
CASSYSEVRPVEAQYF	TGTGCCAGCAGTTACTCGGAGGTCCGCCCGGTCGAGGCCCAGTACTTC	many	TRBV6-2/TRBV6-3	.	TRBJ2-5
CASSRKQGSGNTIYF	TGTGCCAGCAGCAGAAAACAGGGCTCTGGAAACACCATATATTTT	many	TRBV11-2	.	TRBJ1-3
CASSLAALYNEQFF	TGCGCCAGCAGCTTGGCCGCCCTCTACAATGAGCAGTTCTTC	.	TRBV5-1	.	TRBJ2-1
CASSPRNSGGRDTQYF	TGCGCCAGCAGCCCACGAAATAGTGGGGGGAGGGATACGCAGTATTTT	once	TRBV7-2	.	TRBJ2-3
CAGGGTEANSPLHF	TGTGCCGGGGGTGGTACCGAGGCAAATTCACCCCTCCACTTT	many	TRBV2	.	TRBJ1-6
CAWTGGAGNSYEQYF	TGTGCCTGGACAGGGGGCGCCGGAAACTCCTACGAGCAGTACTTC	few	TRBV30	TRBD1	TRBJ2-7